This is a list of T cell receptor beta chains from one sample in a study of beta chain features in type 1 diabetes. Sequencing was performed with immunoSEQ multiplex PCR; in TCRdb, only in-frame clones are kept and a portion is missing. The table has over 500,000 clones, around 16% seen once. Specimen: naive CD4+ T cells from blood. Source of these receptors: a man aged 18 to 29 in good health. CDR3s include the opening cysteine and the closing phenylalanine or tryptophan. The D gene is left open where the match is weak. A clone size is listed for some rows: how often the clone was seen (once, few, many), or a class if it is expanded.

cdr3_aa: CASSRFRLGGPYSGANVLTF
cdr3_nt: TGTGCCAGCAGCCGTTTTCGGCTGGGGGGGCCTTACTCTGGGGCCAACGTCCTGACTTTC
d_call: .
j_call: TRBJ2-6
clone_size: few
v_call: TRBV7-8

cdr3_aa: CASSLSSVAASPLHF
cdr3_nt: TGTGCCAGCAGTTTATCGTCAGTGGCTGCATCACCCCTCCACTTT
d_call: .
j_call: TRBJ1-6
clone_size: .
v_call: TRBV27

cdr3_aa: CASSARNRALEKLFF
cdr3_nt: TGTGCCAGCAGTGCCCGAAACAGGGCCCTTGAAAAACTGTTTTTT
d_call: .
j_call: TRBJ1-4
clone_size: .
v_call: TRBV27

cdr3_aa: CASSLGGPQPQHF
cdr3_nt: TGTGCCAGCAGCCTCGGGGGGCCTCAGCCCCAGCATTTT
d_call: .
j_call: TRBJ1-5
clone_size: .
v_call: TRBV7-9

cdr3_aa: CASSLVQVLAIDEQYF
cdr3_nt: TGTGCCAGCAGCTTAGTGCAGGTACTAGCAATCGACGAGCAGTACTTC
d_call: .
j_call: TRBJ2-7
clone_size: .
v_call: TRBV7-9

cdr3_aa: CASSWTRDQPQHF
cdr3_nt: TGTGCCAGCAGCTGGACGAGGGATCAGCCCCAGCATTTT
d_call: .
j_call: TRBJ1-5
clone_size: few
v_call: TRBV2

cdr3_aa: CASSPPGGLSYEQYF
cdr3_nt: TGTGCCAGCAGTCCCCCCGGGGGCCTCTCCTACGAGCAGTACTTC
d_call: .
j_call: TRBJ2-7
clone_size: few
v_call: TRBV28

cdr3_aa: CASSETGQKYGYTF
cdr3_nt: TGTGCCAGCAGTGAGACTGGACAGAAGTATGGCTACACCTTC
d_call: .
j_call: TRBJ1-2
clone_size: few
v_call: TRBV6-1

cdr3_aa: CASTPRASVNGELFF
cdr3_nt: TGTGCCAGTACCCCAAGGGCTAGCGTAAACGGGGAGCTGTTTTTT
d_call: .
j_call: TRBJ2-2
clone_size: .
v_call: TRBV19

cdr3_aa: CASSPGTPLVRLYGYTF
cdr3_nt: TGTGCCAGCAGCCCCGGGACACCCTTGGTACGGCTCTATGGCTACACCTTC
d_call: .
j_call: TRBJ1-2
clone_size: .
v_call: TRBV28

cdr3_aa: CASSSTTGTSGSSYEQYF
cdr3_nt: TGTGCCAGCAGTTCTACTACTGGGACTAGCGGGTCTTCCTACGAGCAGTACTTC
d_call: TRBD2
j_call: TRBJ2-7
clone_size: .
v_call: TRBV27

cdr3_aa: CASSANRGSWDNEQFF
cdr3_nt: TGTGCCAGCAGCGCCAACAGGGGCAGTTGGGACAATGAGCAGTTCTTC
d_call: TRBD1
j_call: TRBJ2-1
clone_size: .
v_call: TRBV9

cdr3_aa: CASSNRDRVGNQPQHF
cdr3_nt: TGTGCCAGCAGTAACCGGGACAGGGTCGGCAATCAGCCCCAGCATTTT
d_call: TRBD1
j_call: TRBJ1-5
clone_size: .
v_call: TRBV6-6

cdr3_aa: CASSLAGTAAETQYF
cdr3_nt: TGCGCCAGCAGCTTGGCGGGAACGGCCGCGGAGACCCAGTACTTC
d_call: .
j_call: TRBJ2-5
clone_size: few
v_call: TRBV5-1

cdr3_aa: CSDYDRGVQFF
cdr3_nt: TGCAGTGACTATGACAGGGGGGTGCAGTTCTTC
d_call: TRBD1
j_call: TRBJ2-1
clone_size: few
v_call: TRBV20-1

cdr3_aa: CASSAPGNQNTGELFF
cdr3_nt: TGTGCCAGCAGCGCCCCAGGGAATCAGAACACCGGGGAGCTGTTTTTT
d_call: .
j_call: TRBJ2-2
clone_size: .
v_call: TRBV9

cdr3_aa: CASSLLYNEQFF
cdr3_nt: TGTGCCAGCAGCCTACTTTACAATGAGCAGTTCTTC
d_call: .
j_call: TRBJ2-1
clone_size: many
v_call: TRBV14

cdr3_aa: CASSMGQADNEKLFF
cdr3_nt: TGTGCCAGCAGCATGGGACAGGCGGATAATGAAAAACTGTTTTTT
d_call: TRBD1
j_call: TRBJ1-4
clone_size: .
v_call: TRBV7-2

cdr3_aa: CAWGGGSYGSYNSPLHF
cdr3_nt: TGTGCCTGGGGAGGAGGATCCTACGGCTCCTATAATTCACCCCTCCACTTT
d_call: .
j_call: TRBJ1-6
clone_size: .
v_call: TRBV30

cdr3_aa: CASSPQLASNQPQHF
cdr3_nt: TGTGCCAGCAGCCCCCAATTGGCAAGCAATCAGCCCCAGCATTTT
d_call: .
j_call: TRBJ1-5
clone_size: .
v_call: TRBV2

cdr3_aa: CAISVEKAYEQYF
cdr3_nt: TGTGCCATCAGTGTGGAGAAGGCCTACGAGCAGTACTTC
d_call: .
j_call: TRBJ2-7
clone_size: few
v_call: TRBV10-3

cdr3_aa: CASSRSWGSDTQYF
cdr3_nt: TGTGCCAGCAGTCGATCTTGGGGGTCAGATACGCAGTATTTT
d_call: .
j_call: TRBJ2-3
clone_size: few
v_call: TRBV25-1

cdr3_aa: CASSFGREGTEQFF
cdr3_nt: TGTGCCAGCAGCTTCGGTCGGGAGGGCACTGAGCAGTTCTTC
d_call: TRBD2
j_call: TRBJ2-1
clone_size: .
v_call: TRBV5-4

cdr3_aa: CASSLRGETQYF
cdr3_nt: TGTGCCAGCAGCTTAAGGGGGGAGACCCAGTACTTC
d_call: .
j_call: TRBJ2-5
clone_size: .
v_call: TRBV7-2

cdr3_aa: CASSQDGQLTYEQYF
cdr3_nt: TGCGCCAGCAGCCAAGACGGACAACTAACCTACGAGCAGTACTTC
d_call: .
j_call: TRBJ2-7
clone_size: .
v_call: TRBV4-3

cdr3_aa: CASSQAGLGIGEQYF
cdr3_nt: TGTGCCAGCAGCCAGGCGGGGCTGGGTATCGGCGAGCAGTACTTC
d_call: .
j_call: TRBJ2-7
clone_size: .
v_call: TRBV28

cdr3_aa: CASSLAASPLHF
cdr3_nt: TGTGCCAGCAGCTTAGCGGCCTCACCCCTCCACTTT
d_call: .
j_call: TRBJ1-6
clone_size: .
v_call: TRBV7-2

cdr3_aa: CASSLRSGHSIYGYTF
cdr3_nt: TGTGCCAGCAGTTTAAGGTCCGGTCACAGTATCTATGGCTACACCTTC
d_call: .
j_call: TRBJ1-2
clone_size: few
v_call: TRBV27

cdr3_aa: CASSLSTVQPGELFF
cdr3_nt: TGTGCCAGCAGTTTATCCACAGTCCAGCCCGGGGAGCTGTTTTTT
d_call: .
j_call: TRBJ2-2
clone_size: .
v_call: TRBV27

cdr3_aa: CASSQVWDRGPGTEAFF
cdr3_nt: TGCGCCAGCAGCCAAGTCTGGGACAGGGGGCCGGGAACTGAAGCTTTCTTT
d_call: TRBD1
j_call: TRBJ1-1
clone_size: .
v_call: TRBV4-3

cdr3_aa: CAISDTGTLVRWRNTGELFF
cdr3_nt: TGTGCCATCAGTGATACAGGGACCCTGGTTCGGTGGCGGAACACCGGGGAGCTGTTTTTT
d_call: .
j_call: TRBJ2-2
clone_size: .
v_call: TRBV10-3

cdr3_aa: CASRAPGEAFF
cdr3_nt: TGTGCCAGCAGGGCCCCAGGTGAAGCTTTCTTT
d_call: .
j_call: TRBJ1-1
clone_size: few
v_call: TRBV6-5

cdr3_aa: CATHLGGANVLTF
cdr3_nt: TGTGCCACTCATCTAGGAGGGGCCAACGTCCTGACTTTC
d_call: .
j_call: TRBJ2-6
clone_size: many
v_call: TRBV28

cdr3_aa: CASSRGTSGNTGELFF
cdr3_nt: TGTGCCAGCAGCCGCGGGACTAGCGGAAACACCGGGGAGCTGTTTTTT
d_call: TRBD2
j_call: TRBJ2-2
clone_size: .
v_call: TRBV5-4

cdr3_aa: CASSFTSGGVTDTQYF
cdr3_nt: TGTGCCAGCAGCTTTACTAGCGGGGGGGTCACAGATACGCAGTATTTT
d_call: TRBD2
j_call: TRBJ2-3
clone_size: .
v_call: TRBV7-2

cdr3_aa: CASQGANTGELFF
cdr3_nt: TGTGCCAGCCAGGGGGCTAACACCGGGGAGCTGTTTTTT
d_call: TRBD1
j_call: TRBJ2-2
clone_size: .
v_call: TRBV11-3

cdr3_aa: CASSRTGYEQYF
cdr3_nt: TGTGCCAGCAGTCGGACAGGGTACGAGCAGTACTTC
d_call: TRBD1
j_call: TRBJ2-7
clone_size: .
v_call: TRBV28

cdr3_aa: CASSLIAGGPGYEQFF
cdr3_nt: TGTGCTAGCAGCCTTATAGCGGGGGGGCCAGGTTACGAGCAGTTCTTC
d_call: TRBD2
j_call: TRBJ2-1
clone_size: .
v_call: TRBV7-7

cdr3_aa: CATSRNDRVDYGYTF
cdr3_nt: TGTGCCACCAGCAGAAATGACAGGGTGGACTATGGCTACACCTTC
d_call: TRBD1
j_call: TRBJ1-2
clone_size: .
v_call: TRBV15

cdr3_aa: CASSHRNAGLAGTQYF
cdr3_nt: TGTGCCAGCAGCCACAGGAACGCGGGACTAGCCGGGACCCAGTACTTC
d_call: TRBD2
j_call: TRBJ2-5
clone_size: few
v_call: TRBV14

cdr3_aa: CASSSPNRANVLTF
cdr3_nt: TGTGCCAGCAGCTCCCCTAATCGGGCCAACGTCCTGACTTTC
d_call: .
j_call: TRBJ2-6
clone_size: .
v_call: TRBV11-2

cdr3_aa: CAISEGQGKGANVLTF
cdr3_nt: TGTGCCATCAGTGAAGGACAGGGCAAGGGGGCCAACGTCCTGACTTTC
d_call: TRBD1
j_call: TRBJ2-6
clone_size: .
v_call: TRBV10-3

cdr3_aa: CATSRVGGSYEQYF
cdr3_nt: TGTGCCACCAGCAGAGTTGGCGGGTCCTACGAGCAGTACTTC
d_call: .
j_call: TRBJ2-7
clone_size: .
v_call: TRBV15

cdr3_aa: CASSLIPGGGGSLAGSNQPQHF
cdr3_nt: TGTGCCAGCAGTTTAATCCCCGGGGGAGGGGGCTCGCTTGCTGGGAGCAATCAGCCCCAGCATTTT
d_call: TRBD1
j_call: TRBJ1-5
clone_size: .
v_call: TRBV28

cdr3_aa: CASSTTSGRLNEQYF
cdr3_nt: TGTGCCAGCAGCACGACTAGCGGGAGATTGAACGAGCAGTACTTC
d_call: TRBD2
j_call: TRBJ2-7
clone_size: .
v_call: TRBV5-4

cdr3_aa: CASSVASGGFGELFF
cdr3_nt: TGTGCCAGCAGCGTAGCTTCTGGGGGATTCGGGGAGCTGTTTTTT
d_call: .
j_call: TRBJ2-2
clone_size: .
v_call: TRBV9

cdr3_aa: CASSLPGTGMHEQYF
cdr3_nt: TGTGCCAGCAGCTTACCCGGGACAGGGATGCACGAGCAGTACTTC
d_call: TRBD1
j_call: TRBJ2-7
clone_size: few
v_call: TRBV7-9

cdr3_aa: CASSSRGVWGTDTQYF
cdr3_nt: TGTGCCAGCAGCTCAAGGGGGGTATGGGGCACAGATACGCAGTATTTT
d_call: .
j_call: TRBJ2-3
clone_size: few
v_call: TRBV7-2

cdr3_aa: CASSKGGNLEGWTEAFF
cdr3_nt: TGTGCCAGCAGCAAAGGGGGCAACCTTGAGGGTTGGACTGAAGCTTTCTTT
d_call: .
j_call: TRBJ1-1
clone_size: .
v_call: TRBV21-1

cdr3_aa: CASSPWDRDSRETQYF
cdr3_nt: TGTGCCAGCTCACCCTGGGACCGGGACAGCAGAGAGACCCAGTACTTC
d_call: TRBD1
j_call: TRBJ2-5
clone_size: .
v_call: TRBV18

cdr3_aa: CASSYSLRPGQGDYEQYF
cdr3_nt: TGTGCCAGCAGTTACTCCTTACGGCCGGGACAGGGGGACTACGAGCAGTACTTC
d_call: TRBD1
j_call: TRBJ2-7
clone_size: .
v_call: TRBV28